These T cell receptor beta chains were read from a single sample in a study of T cells in Graves' hyperthyroidism and ophthalmopathy. TCRdb analysed the multiplex PCR reads with MiXCR anew, one entry per CDR3 protein. The sample contains hundreds of thousands of distinct CDR3 sequences, 15% of which appear only once. Sequences were obtained from blood. Receptors originate from a woman aged 60-75 years with Graves' ophthalmopathy. Each CDR3 is given with its conserved first and last residue. A D gene is named only where the DNA matches it firmly. Clone size is shown for a subset of rows, as once, few, many or a class of expanded clone.

TRBV11-2,many,-,TRBJ2-3,CASSLIGAPKDTQYF,TGTGCCAGCAGCCTCATCGGTGCGCCTAAGGATACGCAGTATTTT
TRBV3-1,-,TRBD1,TRBJ2-5,CASTQGGRETQYF,TGTGCCAGCACCCAAGGGGGCAGAGAGACCCAGTACTTC
TRBV4-1,-,TRBD2,TRBJ2-4,CASSQATSGFIAKNIQYF,TGCGCCAGCAGCCAAGCTACTAGCGGGTTTATAGCCAAAAACATTCAGTACTTC
TRBV6-1,-,-,TRBJ2-7,CASSEAAGQYYEQYF,TGTGCCAGCAGTGAAGCAGCAGGACAATACTACGAGCAGTACTTC
TRBV7-9,few,-,TRBJ2-3,CASSLGSGVPTDTQYF,TGTGCCAGCAGCTTGGGGTCAGGGGTCCCCACAGATACGCAGTATTTT
TRBV18,many,-,TRBJ2-6,CASSPPQTGANVLTF,TGTGCCAGCTCACCACCACAGACTGGGGCCAACGTCCTGACTTTC
TRBV6-1,few,TRBD1,TRBJ2-7,CASGRTGLYEQYF,TGTGCCAGCGGCCGGACAGGATTATACGAGCAGTACTTC
TRBV29-1,many,TRBD1,TRBJ1-2,CSVSAGGTNYGYTF,TGCAGCGTGTCGGCAGGGGGAACTAACTATGGCTACACCTTC
TRBV20-1,-,TRBD1,TRBJ2-1,CSARAPTGQASSYNEQFF,TGCAGTGCTAGAGCCCCCACCGGACAGGCGAGCTCCTACAATGAGCAGTTCTTC
TRBV27,few,TRBD2,TRBJ2-1,CASSLGGLAYVNEQFF,TGTGCCAGCAGTTTAGGGGGACTAGCATATGTCAATGAGCAGTTCTTC
TRBV5-1,-,TRBD1,TRBJ1-1,CASSSGQDRNTEAFF,TGCGCCAGCAGCTCTGGACAGGACCGGAACACTGAAGCTTTCTTT
TRBV20-1,-,TRBD1,TRBJ2-3,CSASAGQALTDTQYF,TGCAGTGCTAGCGCGGGACAGGCCCTCACAGATACGCAGTATTTT
TRBV15,-,-,TRBJ2-5,CATSRVRTLQETQYF,TGTGCCACCAGCAGAGTCAGGACCCTCCAAGAGACCCAGTACTTC
TRBV12-3/TRBV12-4,many,-,TRBJ2-1,CASSSSSVFNEQFF,TGTGCCAGCAGCTCGTCTAGCGTATTCAATGAGCAGTTCTTC